The next 28 T cell receptor beta chains were all read from a single sample in a study of beta chain features in type 1 diabetes. Findings and caveats of the study: TCRB CDR3s from Type 1 diabetes patients were moderately but significantly shorter in all four CD4+ subsets.

The sequenced template was cDNA made from the entire isolated RNA. The repertoire was sequenced with immunoSEQ multiplex PCR; TCRdb's copy has only in-frame clones and lacks some. This table has about 160,000 clones, 7.5% to 8.5% appearing once. These receptors' antigens are unknown. Material: central memory CD4+ T cells from blood. The receptor set was obtained from a man between 18 and 35 years old with type 1 diabetes.

This clone was observed a few times. The rearrangement links TRBV7-2 to TRBJ1-5; D may be TRBD1 (5 bases). Per the germline V gene, CDR1 is SGHTA and CDR2 is FQGNSA. Trimming stripped 3 bases from V and 5 bases from J, with 8 bases between. The CDR3 extends over 13 amino acids. CDR3 coding DNA: TGTGCCAGCAGCTTTGGAGGGGATCAGCCCCAGCATTTT. Its protein product is CASSFGGDQPQHF.

This clone occurred a few times. The chain links TRBV7-2 to TRBJ2-7; tentative D call: TRBD2 (6 bases). The germline CDR1 and CDR2 sequences are SGHTA and FQGNSA. The CDR3 contains 15 residues. V dropped 2 bases and J dropped 2 bases, with 13 bases sitting between them. CDR3 residues: CASSLLRDSAYEQYF. The CDR3 nucleotides read TGTGCCAGCAGCTTACTTAGGGACTCTGCCTACGAGCAGTACTTC.

The genes are TRBV23-1 and TRBJ1-2, with TRBD1 as a possible D gene (5 bases). TRBV23-1 is recorded as an ORF, its role being uncertain. This CDR3 region has 15 residues. Trimming stripped 2 bases from V and 3 bases from J, with 13 bases between. Here the CDR3 reads CASSQPPRGYYGYTF. For the CDR3, the DNA is TGCGCCAGCAGTCAACCACCCCGGGGGTACTATGGCTACACCTTC.

There are a few counts of this clone. The rearrangement joins TRBV5-1 to TRBJ2-2, with a tentative D call TRBD1 (5 bases). The CDR3 sequence is 15 residues long. With 4 bases removed from V and 0 bases from J, the gap between germline ends came to 10 bases. Germline CDR1 reads SGHRS; CDR2 reads YFSETQ. The CDR3 region is CASSGASANTGELFF. CDR3 DNA: TGCGCCAGCAGCGGGGCCAGCGCGAACACCGGGGAGCTGTTTTTT.

This clone was detected a few times. V and J are TRBV18 and TRBJ2-7; D is perhaps TRBD2 (5 bases). Per germline, CDR1 KGHSH and CDR2 LQKENI. Trimming shortened V by 2 bases and J by 2 bases, and 13 bases separated the two germline ends. The CDR3 has 15 residues. The CDR3 reads CASSPTRTLAYEQYF. The CDR3 DNA sequence: TGTGCCAGCTCACCAACACGGACTCTCGCCTACGAGCAGTACTTC.

This chain links TRBV7-8 with TRBJ1-5, with 9 bases matching TRBD1. The CDR3 totals 18 residues. V gave up 0 bases and J gave up 0 bases; unmatched junction bases: 6. Per the germline V gene, CDR1 is SGHVS and CDR2 is FQNEAQ. The CDR3 bases are TGTGCCAGCAGCTTAGCGCGGGACAGGGTTTTTAGCAATCAGCCCCAGCATTTT. This encodes CASSLARDRVFSNQPQHF.

J is TRBJ2-7 and V is TRBV25-1; TRBD2 matches at 11 bases. Germline V lookup: CDR1 MGHDK, CDR2 SYGVNS. The CDR3 consists of 15 residues. The V segment lost 4 bases and the J segment 7 bases; nucleotides outside the gene matches: 9. The CDR3, as DNA: TGTGCCAGCAGTGTAAATAGCGGGGGGGCGGTAGAGCAGTACTTC. It translates to CASSVNSGGAVEQYF.

This chain uses TRBV9 with TRBJ2-3, with TRBD2 as a possible D gene (6 bases). Trimming removed 3 bases at V and 11 bases at J, with 13 bases between. CDR1 is SGDLS, CDR2 YYNGEE, per germline. This CDR3 has 12 residues. CDR3 DNA sequence: TGTGCCAGCAGCGCCATCGGGACTGAGCAGTATTTT. It translates to CASSAIGTEQYF.

This clone was observed many times. J is TRBJ2-7 and V is TRBV30; D might be TRBD1 (5 bases). Trimming removed 5 bases from V and 7 bases from J, with 15 bases in between. This CDR3 is 12 amino acids long. Looked up from germline, CDR1 is GTSNPN and CDR2 is SVGIG (reference sequence). The CDR3 DNA sequence: TGTGCCTGGGACCGGACATCCCGGGAGCAGTACTTC. Its protein is CAWDRTSREQYF.

This clone was found a few times. This chain connects TRBV29-1 to TRBJ1-2; D remains ambiguous. Germline CDR1 is SQVTM and CDR2 is ANQGSEA. Trimming removed 4 bases from V and 0 bases from J, with 6 bases in between. The CDR3 has 12 amino acids. The CDR3 DNA sequence: TGCAGCGTTGCACAGACTAACTATGGCTACACCTTC. Amino acid sequence: CSVAQTNYGYTF.

The chain employs TRBV7-9 and TRBJ2-7; no clear D gene. The V and J ends lost 7 bases and 6 bases respectively, with 13 bases between them. This CDR3 is 12 amino acids long. CDR1 is SEHNR and CDR2 is FQNEAQ in the germline V gene (reference sequence). CDR3 nucleotides: TGTGCCAGCACCCCCGGAGATGTCGAGCAGTACTTC. It codes for CASTPGDVEQYF. Based on the CDR3 plus reference TRBV7-9 and TRBJ2-7, the full variable domain is DTGVSQNPRHKITKRGQNVTFRCDPISEHNRLYWYRQTLGQGPEFLTYFQNEAQLEKSRLLSDRFSAERPKGSFSTLEIQRTEQGDSAMYLCASTPGDVEQYFGPGTRLTVT.

The chain recombines TRBV30 with TRBJ1-2; 8 positions agree with TRBD1. V shed 5 bases, J shed 7 bases, and the junction held 6 bases outside the gene matches. CDR1 is GTSNPN, CDR2 SVGIG, per germline (reference sequence). The CDR3 loop spans 12 amino acids. CDR3: CAWDRDRRGYTF. Here the CDR3 DNA reads TGTGCCTGGGATCGGGACAGGCGTGGCTACACCTTC.

The rearrangement uses TRBV14 and TRBJ2-1, with a weak D call TRBD1 (6 bases). Germline V gene lookup returns CDR1 SGHDN and CDR2 FVKESK. This CDR3 spans 16 amino acids. Between the trimmed V and J ends, which lost 1 base and 0 bases, there was a span of 10 bases. CDR3 sequence reads: CASSQVRGSSYNEQFF. The CDR3 DNA follows: TGTGCCAGCAGCCAAGTCAGGGGAAGCTCCTACAATGAGCAGTTCTTC.

This clone was counted a few times. The chain is built from TRBV9 and TRBJ2-1; D gene uncertain. CDR3 size: 15 residues. V was shortened by 0 bases and J by 8 bases, with 15 bases between the two germline ends. The germline gives CDR1 SGDLS, CDR2 YYNGEE. CDR3 DNA sequence: TGTGCCAGCAGCGTAGTTCCTGGCCTCGAGGATGAGCAGTTCTTC. Translated: CASSVVPGLEDEQFF. The whole variable domain, remainder taken from reference TRBV9 and TRBJ2-1, is DSGVTQTPKHLITATGQRVTLRCSPRSGDLSVYWYQQSLDQGLQFLIQYYNGEERAKGNILERFSAQQFPDLHSELNLSSLELGDSALYFCASSVVPGLEDEQFFGPGTRLTVL.

J is TRBJ2-7 and V is TRBV5-1; a weak D match, TRBD2 (5 bases). Trimming removed 4 bases from V and 3 bases from J, with 17 bases in between. Germline CDR1 and CDR2: SGHRS and YFSETQ. This CDR3 region has 15 residues. In DNA form, the CDR3 reads TGCGCCAGCAGCCTAGGACTTGGAACCTACTACGAGCAGTACTTC. This codes for CASSLGLGTYYEQYF.

This clone was seen more than once but under ten times. V and J are TRBV28 and TRBJ2-1; D might be TRBD2 (6 bases). Germline V gene lookup returns CDR1 MDHEN and CDR2 SYDVKM. Trimming removed 6 bases from V and 0 bases from J, with 12 bases in between. This CDR3 has 15 amino acids. The CDR3 spells CASRPGSGSYNEQFF. CDR3 nucleotide sequence: TGTGCCAGCAGGCCAGGTAGCGGCTCCTACAATGAGCAGTTCTTC.

This clone was found a few times. The chain employs TRBV7-8 and TRBJ2-1; 11 bases align to TRBD2. CDR1 SGHVS and CDR2 FQNEAQ come from the germline V gene. This CDR3 region has 18 residues. The junction had 11 bases not matched to a gene; V was cut back by 5 bases and J by 2 bases. The CDR3 coding sequence is TGTGCCAGCAGCCCCAGTGGGACTAGCGGACCCACCTACAATGAGCAGTTCTTC. Residues: CASSPSGTSGPTYNEQFF.

Written as DNA, the CDR3 is TGCGCCAGCACCCCGATGGGGGGGGATACGCAGTATTTT. Residues: CASTPMGGDTQYF. The chain employs TRBV5-1 and TRBJ2-3; the match to TRBD2 covers 7 bases. After removal of 6 bases from V and 6 bases from J, the junction contained 7 bases not matched to a gene. Germline-derived CDR1 and CDR2 are SGHRS and YFSETQ. This CDR3 contains 13 residues.

The gene calls are TRBV13 and TRBJ2-1; perhaps TRBD1 as D (6 bases). This CDR3 spans 17 amino acids. Germline V CDR1 and CDR2: PRHDT, FYEKMQ (reference sequence). V was clipped by 2 bases and J by 1 base, with 15 bases between them. This CDR3 reads CASSLSRTGTSYNEQFF. CDR3 nucleotides: TGTGCCAGCAGCTTATCAAGGACCGGGACATCCTACAATGAGCAGTTCTTC.

The chain combines TRBV7-9 with TRBJ2-7; tentatively, D is TRBD2 (6 bases). V was clipped by 11 bases and J by 6 bases, with 23 bases between them. Germline assignment: CDR1 SEHNR and CDR2 FQNEAQ (reference sequence). This CDR3 is built from 14 residues. The CDR3 sequence: CAGGAWERTSEQYF. In nucleotides, the CDR3 is TGTGCCGGCGGGGCCTGGGAGCGGACCTCCGAGCAGTACTTC. Based on the CDR3 plus reference TRBV7-9 and TRBJ2-7, the full variable domain is DTGVSQNPRHKITKRGQNVTFRCDPISEHNRLYWYRQTLGQGPEFLTYFQNEAQLEKSRLLSDRFSAERPKGSFSTLEIQRTEQGDSAMYLCAGGAWERTSEQYFGPGTRLTVT.

In its sample, this clone was seen a few times. V gene TRBV7-8 combines with J gene TRBJ2-7, with D perhaps TRBD1 (5 bases). Trimming pared 5 bases from V and 5 bases from J, leaving 19 bases between. CDR3 size: 15 residues. Germline V gene sequence: CDR1 SGHVS, CDR2 FQNEAQ. The CDR3 sequence is CASSTLGRGFHEQYF. The CDR3 region has the DNA TGTGCCAGCAGCACACTCGGAAGGGGATTCCACGAGCAGTACTTC.

This clone was counted a few times. The chain couples TRBV28 to TRBJ1-1; D uncertain. The V gene's germline CDR1 is MDHEN and CDR2 SYDVKM. Trimming took 5 bases from V and 10 from J, leaving 17 bases between them. The CDR3 length is 13 residues. CDR3 nucleotides: TGTGCCAGCAGTCCCAAGGACCGAGGGTCAGCTTTCTTT. Its protein is CASSPKDRGSAFF.

This clone was picked up a small number of times. Here the CDR3 DNA reads TGTGCCAGCAGCGAGGGGACTAGCGGAACCTATACGCAGTATTTT. Translation: CASSEGTSGTYTQYF. This chain uses TRBV9 with TRBJ2-3; TRBD2 agrees at 11 bases. The V gene's germline CDR1 is SGDLS and CDR2 YYNGEE. The CDR3 is made up of 15 amino acids. The V gene end was trimmed by 3 bases and the J gene end by 7 bases; junction bases not matched to a gene: 7.

The chain combines TRBV30 with TRBJ2-7; D ambiguous. V lost 0 bases to trimming and J lost 1 base, with 7 bases between them. Germline V gene data show CDR1 as GTSNPN and CDR2 as SVGIG (reference sequence). The CDR3 loop spans 13 amino acids. This CDR3 reads CAWSVIGSYEQYF. CDR3 bases: TGTGCCTGGAGTGTTATCGGGTCCTACGAGCAGTACTTC.

The rearrangement uses TRBV5-1 and TRBJ1-4; D perhaps matches TRBD1 (5 bases). V lost 2 bases and J 7 bases, leaving 6 bases between the germline ends. The CDR3 length is 12 residues. The germline V gene encodes CDR1 SGHRS and CDR2 YFSETQ. CDR3 nucleotide sequence: TGCGCCAGCAGCTTCCAGGGTGAAAAACTGTTTTTT. Amino acid sequence: CASSFQGEKLFF.

J is TRBJ2-1 and V is TRBV15; D not certain. The CDR3 extends over 12 amino acids. Germline CDR1 is LNHNV and CDR2 is YYDKDF (reference sequence). Trimming took off 0 bases at V and 10 bases at J, with 7 bases between the two ends. CDR3 residues: CATSRDISEQFF. The CDR3 DNA reads as TGTGCCACCAGCAGAGATATAAGCGAGCAGTTCTTC.

This clone was observed a few times. CDR3 sequence: CASSLGFHPNTGELFF. For the CDR3, the DNA is TGTGCCAGCAGCTTAGGTTTCCATCCGAACACCGGGGAGCTGTTTTTT. This chain links TRBV11-2 with TRBJ2-2; no clear D. The CDR3 totals 16 residues. The ends were cut back, 1 base at V and 0 bases at J, with 9 bases in the middle. CDR1 is SGHAT and CDR2 is FQNNGV in the germline V gene.

There are a few counts of this clone. The chain is built from TRBV7-9 and TRBJ2-3; no reliable D call. Trimming shortened V by 1 base and J by 8 bases, and 10 bases separated the two germline ends. CDR3 length: 13 residues. The germline gives CDR1 SEHNR, CDR2 FQNEAQ (reference sequence). The CDR3 DNA is TGTGCCAGCAGCTTAGGAATCTTCGGTACGCAGTATTTT. The encoded protein is CASSLGIFGTQYF.